This T cell receptor beta chain was profiled in a study of T-cell memory formation after mild COVID-19. Study-level background: The study found TCR clusters largely donor specific. General study results and limits: Clones shrinking from day 15 to 85 showed even CD4/CD8 mixes; later expanders tilted CD4+. Cross-reactive memory apparently joined, as some responding clones appeared in pre-infection memory. Contracting clones localized mainly to CM and EM when CD4+ and mainly to EMRA when CD8+.

The CDR3 runs 17 residues. V shed 5 bases, J shed 1 base, and the junction held 4 bases outside the gene matches. CDR1 SEHNR and CDR2 FQNEAQ come from the germline V gene (reference sequence). A single record per CDR3 protein comes from TCRdb applying MiXCR to the 5' RACE reads. Among roughly 610,000 distinct CDR3 sequences listed, roughly a sixth were seen once. Of note for this clonotype: Its specificity is not known.

The specimen was PBMCs or a T cell subset sorted from them (not recorded which). This rearrangement joins TRBV7-9 to TRBJ2-2, with 13 bases lining up with TRBD2. This TCR derives from an adult woman who had mild COVID-19 (a few samples of this study predate the infection). Cell type and time point are not known. The CDR3 DNA is TGTGCCAGCAGCCCAGGACTAGCGGGGGAGAACACCGGGGAGCTGTTTTTT. Its translation is CASSPGLAGENTGELFF.